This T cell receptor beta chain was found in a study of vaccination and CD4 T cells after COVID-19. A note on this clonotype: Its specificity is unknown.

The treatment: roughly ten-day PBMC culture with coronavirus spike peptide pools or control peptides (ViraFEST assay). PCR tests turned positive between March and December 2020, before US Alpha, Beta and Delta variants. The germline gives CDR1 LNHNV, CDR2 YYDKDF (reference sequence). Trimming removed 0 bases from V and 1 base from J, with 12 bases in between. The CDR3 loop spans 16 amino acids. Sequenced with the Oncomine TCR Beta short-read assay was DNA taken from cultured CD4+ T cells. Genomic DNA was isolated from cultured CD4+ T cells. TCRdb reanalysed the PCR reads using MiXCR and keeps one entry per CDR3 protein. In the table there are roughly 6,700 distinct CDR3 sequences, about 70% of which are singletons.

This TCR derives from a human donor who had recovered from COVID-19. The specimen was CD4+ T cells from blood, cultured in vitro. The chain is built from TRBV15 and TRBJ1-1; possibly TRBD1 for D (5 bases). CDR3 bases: TGTGCCACCAGCAGAGAAGGCCCGGGGACGAACACTGAAGCTTTCTTT. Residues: CATSREGPGTNTEAFF.